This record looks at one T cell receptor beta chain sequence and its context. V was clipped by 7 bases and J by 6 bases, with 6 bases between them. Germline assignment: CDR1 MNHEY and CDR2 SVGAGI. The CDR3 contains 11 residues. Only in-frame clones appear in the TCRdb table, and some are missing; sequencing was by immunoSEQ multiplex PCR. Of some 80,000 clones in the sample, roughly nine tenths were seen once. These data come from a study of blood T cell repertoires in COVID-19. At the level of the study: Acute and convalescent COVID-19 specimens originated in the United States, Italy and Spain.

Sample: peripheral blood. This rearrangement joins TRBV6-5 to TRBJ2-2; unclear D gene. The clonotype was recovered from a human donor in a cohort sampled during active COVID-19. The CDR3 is CASTRAGELFF. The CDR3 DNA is TGTGCCAGCACCCGGGCCGGGGAGCTGTTTTTT.